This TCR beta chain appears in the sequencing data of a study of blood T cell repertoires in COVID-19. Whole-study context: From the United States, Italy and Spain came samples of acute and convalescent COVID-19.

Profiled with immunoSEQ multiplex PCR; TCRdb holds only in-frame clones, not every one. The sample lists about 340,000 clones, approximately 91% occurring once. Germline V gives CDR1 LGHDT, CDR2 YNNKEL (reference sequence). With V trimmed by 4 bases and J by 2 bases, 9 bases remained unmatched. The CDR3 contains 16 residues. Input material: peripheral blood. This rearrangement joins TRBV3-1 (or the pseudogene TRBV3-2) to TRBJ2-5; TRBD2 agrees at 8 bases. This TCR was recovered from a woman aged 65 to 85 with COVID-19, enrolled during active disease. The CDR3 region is CASSLTGGRIQETQYF. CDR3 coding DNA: TGTGCCAGCAGCCTAACGGGCGGGAGGATTCAAGAGACCCAGTACTTC.